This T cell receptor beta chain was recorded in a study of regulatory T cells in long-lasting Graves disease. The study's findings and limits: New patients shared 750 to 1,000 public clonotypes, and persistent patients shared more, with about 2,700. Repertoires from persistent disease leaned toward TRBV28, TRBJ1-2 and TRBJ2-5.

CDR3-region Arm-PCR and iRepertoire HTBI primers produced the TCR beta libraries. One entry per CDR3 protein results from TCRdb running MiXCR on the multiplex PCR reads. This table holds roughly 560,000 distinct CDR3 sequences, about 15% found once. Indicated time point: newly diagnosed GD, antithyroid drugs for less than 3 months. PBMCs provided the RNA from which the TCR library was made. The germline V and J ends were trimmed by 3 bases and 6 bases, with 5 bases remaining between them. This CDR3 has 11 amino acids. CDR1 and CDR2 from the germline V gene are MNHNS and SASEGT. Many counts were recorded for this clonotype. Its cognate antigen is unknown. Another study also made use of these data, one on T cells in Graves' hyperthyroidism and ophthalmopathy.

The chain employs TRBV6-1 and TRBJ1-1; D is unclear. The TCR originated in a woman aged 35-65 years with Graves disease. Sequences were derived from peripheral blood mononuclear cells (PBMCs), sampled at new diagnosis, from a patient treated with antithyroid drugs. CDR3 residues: CASSDHPEAFF. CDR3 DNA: TGTGCCAGCAGTGATCATCCTGAAGCTTTCTTT.